This T cell receptor (beta chain) appears in the sequencing data of a study of control samples from healthy donors and cancer patients. Produced via immunoSEQ multiplex PCR; TCRdb's table is partial and in-frame only. The sample has 80,000 to 100,000 clones, around 88% seen once. Trimming pared 4 bases from V and 2 bases from J, leaving 10 bases between. Germline assignment: CDR1 WNHNN and CDR2 SYGVQD (reference sequence). The CDR3 runs to 14 residues. The table lists this clone with a few counts. The sequencing sample was made of blood. The TCR comes from a young man in good health. This sequence joins TRBV10-1 and TRBJ2-3; a weak D match, TRBD2 (6 bases). CDR3 nucleotide sequence: TGCGCCAGCAGTGGGGACTTTTCCACAGATACGCAGTATTTT. It codes for CASSGDFSTDTQYF.